Below are 18 T cell receptor beta chains sequenced from a single sample in a study of T-cell reconstitution after alpha-beta-depleted transplantation in children. Unique molecular identifiers were incorporated during preparation of the TCRbeta library. TCRdb used MiXCR to reprocess the PCR reads, holding one entry per CDR3 protein. The sample consists of approximately 400,000 distinct CDR3 sequences, approximately 11% of them appearing once. This specimen was PBMCs from the stem cell graft donor, taken from the stem cell graft. The source of these receptors is a human donor who donated a stem cell graft to a child with acute myeloid leukemia.

This clonotype was counted at least ten times. V usage is TRBV5-5 and J usage is TRBJ2-1; 9 bases match TRBD2. This CDR3 has 17 residues. The V and J ends lost 0 bases and 3 bases, in that order; junction bases with no gene match: 7. Germline lookup yields CDR1 SGHKS and CDR2 YYEKEE (reference sequence). CDR3 residues: CASSLVRASGVYNEQFF. In DNA, the CDR3 is TGTGCCAGCAGCTTGGTGCGGGCTAGCGGGGTCTACAATGAGCAGTTCTTC.

The table lists this clonotype with a few counts. The CDR3 DNA is TGTGCCAGCAGCTCCTCGGGGATAGGCACTGAAGCTTTCTTT. As protein: CASSSSGIGTEAFF. The chain carries TRBV11-2 and TRBJ1-1, with D unresolved. In germline, CDR1 is SGHAT, CDR2 FQNNGV. V lost 4 bases, J lost 4 bases, and 13 bases lay in between. The CDR3 runs 14 residues.

The rearrangement joins TRBV7-8 to TRBJ2-3, with 8 bases fitting TRBD2. Germline CDR1 and CDR2: SGHVS and FQNEAQ. The CDR3 consists of 19 residues. The J segment lost 0 bases and the V segment lost 5 bases, leaving 16 bases of the junction unmatched. The CDR3 sequence is CASSLPGGAYKPSTDTQYF. The CDR3 nucleotides read TGTGCCAGCAGCCTCCCCGGGGGGGCCTACAAACCTAGCACAGATACGCAGTATTTT.

The sample holds a few counts of this clonotype. This chain joins TRBV20-1 and TRBJ2-5, with 8 positions matching TRBD1. V was clipped by 0 bases and J by 5 bases; unmatched bases: 8. The CDR3 consists of 15 residues. Germline CDR1 DFQATT, CDR2 SNEGSKA (reference sequence). CDR3 bases: TGCAGTGCTAGAGACCTCAGACAGGGGAGGGAGACCCAGTACTTC. Translating it yields CSARDLRQGRETQYF.

This chain joins TRBV18 and TRBJ2-1; 9 bases line up with TRBD2. The junction had 2 bases not matched to a gene; V was cut back by 3 bases and J by 8 bases. The CDR3 loop spans 13 amino acids. Germline assignment: CDR1 KGHSH and CDR2 LQKENI. The CDR3 bases are TGTGCCAGCTCACCTAGCGGGAGCTATGAGCAGTTCTTC. This translates into CASSPSGSYEQFF.

In regard to this clonotype: One end of the junction does not line up with germline, which may come from a read error. The V and J genes are TRBV29-1 and TRBJ2-3; 13 bases agree with TRBD2. The CDR3 spans 15 residues. Germline V CDR1 and CDR2: SQVTM, ANQGSEA. CDR3 bases: TGCAGCGTTGAAGGGACTAGCGGGAGCAGAGATACGCAGTATTTT. Its translation: CSVEGTSGSRDTQYF.

At least ten counts were recorded for this clonotype. The chain joins TRBV4-3 to TRBJ2-7, with TRBD1 as a possible D gene (6 bases). V was trimmed by 1 base and J by 2 bases, leaving 12 bases between them. The germline V gene encodes CDR1 LGHNA and CDR2 YSLEER. This CDR3 is 15 amino acids long. DNA for the CDR3: TGCGCCAGCAGCCAAGGGATCGGGACAACCTACGAGCAGTACTTC. Protein sequence: CASSQGIGTTYEQYF.

The table lists this clonotype with a few counts. The CDR3 region is CASSLVGQGDNEQFF. The CDR3 DNA follows: TGTGCCAGCAGCTTGGTAGGACAGGGCGACAATGAGCAGTTCTTC. The chain carries TRBV5-6 and TRBJ2-1, with 8 bases fitting TRBD1. V was clipped by 0 bases and J by 5 bases; unmatched bases: 4. The germline CDR1 and CDR2 sequences are SGHDT and YYEEEE. The CDR3 runs 15 residues.

This clonotype was counted a few times. The chain employs TRBV12-3 or TRBV12-4 and TRBJ2-3, with TRBD2 matching over 9 bases. V lost 6 bases and J lost 2; bases outside the gene matches: 6. This CDR3 region has 15 residues. The CDR3 nucleotides read TGTGCCAGCAGCATGACTAGCGGCCTCACAGATACGCAGTATTTT. It encodes CASSMTSGLTDTQYF.

This clonotype was recorded at least ten times. V usage is TRBV18 and J usage is TRBJ2-1, with 8 positions matching TRBD1. V lost 3 bases and J lost 8; bases outside the gene matches: 3. Per germline, CDR1 KGHSH and CDR2 LQKENI. The CDR3 contains 13 residues. The DNA of the CDR3 is TGTGCCAGCTCACCGCAGGGGGCCCATGAGCAGTTCTTC. Its translation is CASSPQGAHEQFF.

The table lists this clonotype with a few counts. This rearrangement joins TRBV6-1 to TRBJ2-1; no clear D gene. This CDR3 is 15 amino acids long. Trimming removed 6 bases at V and 2 bases at J, with 14 bases between. Germline V gene lookup returns CDR1 MNHNS and CDR2 SASEGT. CDR3 sequence (DNA): TGTGCCAGCAGCCCCCGTCGTACAGCCTACAATGAGCAGTTCTTC. This sequence encodes CASSPRRTAYNEQFF.

This chain links TRBV11-2 with TRBJ2-7; 7 positions agree with TRBD1. Germline CDR1 SGHAT, CDR2 FQNNGV. After removal of 5 bases from V and 3 bases from J, the junction contained 10 bases not matched to a gene. The CDR3 spans 15 residues. CDR3 bases: TGTGCCAGCAGCCCTGACAGGGACCGGGTCTACGAGCAGTACGTC. The encoded protein is CASSPDRDRVYEQYV.

The chain combines TRBV6-5 with TRBJ2-1, with 7 bases fitting TRBD1. In germline, CDR1 is MNHEY, CDR2 SVGAGI. The CDR3 consists of 16 residues. Trimming cost V 0 bases and J 4 bases; bases outside gene matches: 6. CDR3 sequence reads: CASSYSDRVWYNEQFF. The CDR3 DNA is TGTGCCAGCAGTTACTCTGACAGGGTTTGGTACAATGAGCAGTTCTTC.

V usage is TRBV7-3 and J usage is TRBJ2-1; a possible D gene is TRBD2 (5 bases). CDR3 length: 15 residues. CDR1 and CDR2 from the germline V gene are SGHTA and FQGTGA. Trimming left V 1 base short and J 2 bases short, with 9 bases between. The CDR3 spells CASSLNGGPYNEQFF. In nucleotides, the CDR3 is TGTGCCAGCAGCTTAAACGGCGGGCCCTACAATGAGCAGTTCTTC.

This clonotype occurred a few times. The rearrangement uses TRBV30 and TRBJ2-3; D assignment may be TRBD1 or TRBD2 (5 bases each). V dropped 0 bases and J dropped 2 bases, with 9 bases sitting between them. Germline-derived CDR1 and CDR2 are GTSNPN and SVGIG (reference sequence). The CDR3 sequence is 14 residues long. The CDR3 region is CAWSVLGTTDTQYF. In nucleotides, the CDR3 is TGTGCCTGGAGTGTATTAGGGACCACAGATACGCAGTATTTT. Looking up the rest from reference TRBV30 and TRBJ2-3 gives the full variable domain: SQTIHQWPATLVQPVGSPLSLECTVEGTSNPNLYWYRQAAGRGLQLLFYSVGIGQISSEVPQNLSASRPQDRQFILSSKKLLLSDSGFYLCAWSVLGTTDTQYFGPGTRLTVL.

Written as DNA, the CDR3 is TGTGCCCACCAACTCTCCTATGGCTACACCTTC. Its translation is CAHQLSYGYTF. V is TRBV30 and J is TRBJ1-2, with D unclear. CDR1 GTSNPN and CDR2 SVGIG come from the germline V gene (reference sequence). V shed 8 bases and J shed 4 bases, with 11 bases lying between them. The CDR3 runs to 11 residues.

This clonotype was seen more than once but under ten times. The chain joins TRBV9 to TRBJ2-1; 9 bases are a match to TRBD2. Per the germline V gene, CDR1 is SGDLS and CDR2 is YYNGEE. This CDR3 comprises 15 residues. The J segment lost 7 bases and the V segment lost 2 bases, leaving 7 bases of the junction unmatched. CDR3 sequence (DNA): TGTGCCAGCAGCGTCGGGGCGGGAGGGCGGAATGAGCAGTTCTTC. It encodes CASSVGAGGRNEQFF.

The genes are TRBV7-9 and TRBJ1-6, with D maybe TRBD1 (6 bases). Germline V lookup: CDR1 SEHNR, CDR2 FQNEAQ (reference sequence). Trimming pared 4 bases from V and 9 bases from J, leaving 13 bases between. The CDR3 loop spans 14 amino acids. The CDR3 DNA is TGTGCCAGCAGCTCCGCAATAGGGGGTTCACCCCTCCACTTT. Protein product: CASSSAIGGSPLHF.